This TCR beta chain was sequenced in a study of early T cells in non-severe SARS-CoV-2 infection. Per the germline V gene, CDR1 is SEHNR and CDR2 is FQNEAQ (reference sequence). V gave up 6 bases and J gave up 4 bases, with 8 bases separating them. The CDR3 totals 12 residues. Attachment of unique molecular identifiers to individual cDNA molecules was performed. TCRdb re-derived calls from the 5' RACE reads in MiXCR, one entry per CDR3 protein. The table lists tens of thousands of distinct CDR3 sequences, roughly 12% of them singletons. This clonotype has just a few counts. V gene TRBV7-9 combines with J gene TRBJ2-3; no clear D. This receptor was taken from an adult who was a healthcare worker with PCR-confirmed SARS-CoV-2 infection or an uninfected control (not recorded which). The sample in question was whole blood, obtained at baseline. CDR3 sequence (DNA): TGTGCCAGCAGGTCCATTGCAGATACGCAGTATTTT. Protein: CASRSIADTQYF.